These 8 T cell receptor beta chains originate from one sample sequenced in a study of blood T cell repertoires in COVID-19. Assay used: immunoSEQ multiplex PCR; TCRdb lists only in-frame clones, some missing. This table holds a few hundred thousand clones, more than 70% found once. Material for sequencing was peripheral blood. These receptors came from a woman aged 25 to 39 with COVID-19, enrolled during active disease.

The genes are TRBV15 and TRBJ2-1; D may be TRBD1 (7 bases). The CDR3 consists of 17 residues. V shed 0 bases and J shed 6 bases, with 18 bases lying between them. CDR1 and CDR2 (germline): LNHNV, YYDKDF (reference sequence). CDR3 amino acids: CATSRDLSRGASNEQFF. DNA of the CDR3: TGTGCCACCAGCAGAGATCTATCCAGGGGGGCCAGCAATGAGCAGTTCTTC. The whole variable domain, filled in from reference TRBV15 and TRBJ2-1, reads DAMVIQNPRYQVTQFGKPVTLSCSQTLNHNVMYWYQQKSSQAPKLLFHYYDKDFNNEADTPDNFQSRRPNTSFCFLDIRSPGLGDTAMYLCATSRDLSRGASNEQFFGPGTRLTVL.

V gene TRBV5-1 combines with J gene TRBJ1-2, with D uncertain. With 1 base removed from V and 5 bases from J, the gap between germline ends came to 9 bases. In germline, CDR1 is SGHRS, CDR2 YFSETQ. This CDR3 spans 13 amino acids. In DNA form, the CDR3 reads TGCGCCAGCAGCTTGCAGGCCCGGTATGGCTACACCTTC. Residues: CASSLQARYGYTF.

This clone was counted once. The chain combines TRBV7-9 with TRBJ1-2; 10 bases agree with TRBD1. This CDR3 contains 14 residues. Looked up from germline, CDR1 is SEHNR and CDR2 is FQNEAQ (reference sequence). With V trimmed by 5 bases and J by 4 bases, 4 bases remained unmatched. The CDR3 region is CASSPDRGFYGYTF. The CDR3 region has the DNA TGTGCCAGCAGCCCGGACAGGGGGTTCTATGGCTACACCTTC.

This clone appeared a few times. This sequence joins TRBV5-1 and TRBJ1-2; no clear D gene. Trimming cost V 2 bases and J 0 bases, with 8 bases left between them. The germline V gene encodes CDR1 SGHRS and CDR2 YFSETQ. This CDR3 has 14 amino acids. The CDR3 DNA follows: TGCGCCAGCAGCTTTAGTACAGCTAACTATGGCTACACCTTC. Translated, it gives CASSFSTANYGYTF.

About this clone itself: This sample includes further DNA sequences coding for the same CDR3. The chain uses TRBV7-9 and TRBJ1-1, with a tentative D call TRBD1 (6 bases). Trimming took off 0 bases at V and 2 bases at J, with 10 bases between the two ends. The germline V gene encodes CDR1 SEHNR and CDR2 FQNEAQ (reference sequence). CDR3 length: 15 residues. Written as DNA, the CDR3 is TGTGCCAGCAGCTTAGCGTTAGGGGGAAACACTGAAGCTTTCTTT. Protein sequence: CASSLALGGNTEAFF.

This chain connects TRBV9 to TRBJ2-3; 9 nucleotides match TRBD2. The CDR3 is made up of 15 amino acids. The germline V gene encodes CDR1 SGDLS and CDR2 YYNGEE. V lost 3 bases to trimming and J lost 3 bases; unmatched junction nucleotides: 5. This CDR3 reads CASSALSGGTDTQYF. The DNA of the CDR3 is TGTGCCAGCAGCGCCCTTAGCGGGGGAACAGATACGCAGTATTTT.

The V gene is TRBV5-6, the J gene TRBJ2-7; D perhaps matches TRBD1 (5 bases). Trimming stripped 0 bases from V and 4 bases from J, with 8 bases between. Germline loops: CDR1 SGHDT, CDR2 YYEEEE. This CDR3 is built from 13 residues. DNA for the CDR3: TGTGCCAGCAGCTTGGCCGCAGGGTACGAGCAGTACTTC. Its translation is CASSLAAGYEQYF.

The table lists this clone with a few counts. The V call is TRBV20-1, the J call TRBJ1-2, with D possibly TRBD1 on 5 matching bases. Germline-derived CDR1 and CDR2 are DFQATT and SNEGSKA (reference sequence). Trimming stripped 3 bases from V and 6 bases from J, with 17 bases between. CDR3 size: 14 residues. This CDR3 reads CSASESGEIDGYTF. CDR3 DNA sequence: TGCAGTGCTAGTGAGTCGGGGGAAATAGATGGCTACACCTTC.